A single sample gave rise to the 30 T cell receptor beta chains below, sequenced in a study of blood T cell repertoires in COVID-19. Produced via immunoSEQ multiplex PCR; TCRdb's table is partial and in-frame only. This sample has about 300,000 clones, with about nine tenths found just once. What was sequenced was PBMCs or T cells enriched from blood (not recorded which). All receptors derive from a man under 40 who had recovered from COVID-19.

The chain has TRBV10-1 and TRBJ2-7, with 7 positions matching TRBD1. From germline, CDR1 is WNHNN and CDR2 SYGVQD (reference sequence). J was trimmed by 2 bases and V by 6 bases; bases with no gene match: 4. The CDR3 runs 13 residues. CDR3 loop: CASRTGPTYEQYF. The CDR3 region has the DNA TGCGCCAGCAGGACAGGGCCCACCTACGAGCAGTACTTC.

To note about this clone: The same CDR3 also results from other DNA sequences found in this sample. The CDR3 DNA follows: TGTGCCAGCAGCCGCGACAGGGGGACCGGGGAGCTGTTTTTT. Its protein product is CASSRDRGTGELFF. V usage is TRBV11-2 and J usage is TRBJ2-2; 9 positions agree with TRBD1. The CDR3 length is 14 residues. Trimming removed 5 bases from V and 5 bases from J; junction bases left unmatched: 3. CDR1 SGHAT and CDR2 FQNNGV come from the germline V gene. The variable domain in full, completed from reference TRBV11-2 and TRBJ2-2, reads EAGVAQSPRYKIIEKRQSVAFWCNPISGHATLYWYQQILGQGPKLLIQFQNNGVVDDSQLPKDRFSAERLKGVDSTLKIQPAKLEDSAVYLCASSRDRGTGELFFGEGSRLTVL.

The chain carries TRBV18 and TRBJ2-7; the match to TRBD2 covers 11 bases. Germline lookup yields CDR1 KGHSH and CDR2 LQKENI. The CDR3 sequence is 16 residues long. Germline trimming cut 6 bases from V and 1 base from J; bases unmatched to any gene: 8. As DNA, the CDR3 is TGTGCCAGCTCCCATAATAGCGGGAGGGGTTCCTACGAGCAGTACTTC. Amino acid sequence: CASSHNSGRGSYEQYF.

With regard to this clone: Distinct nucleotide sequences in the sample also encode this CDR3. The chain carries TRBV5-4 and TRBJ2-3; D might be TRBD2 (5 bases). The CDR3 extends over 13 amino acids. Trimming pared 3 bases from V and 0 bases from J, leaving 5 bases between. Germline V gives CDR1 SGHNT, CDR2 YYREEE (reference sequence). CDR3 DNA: TGTGCCAGCAGCTGGACTAGCACAGATACGCAGTATTTT. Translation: CASSWTSTDTQYF.

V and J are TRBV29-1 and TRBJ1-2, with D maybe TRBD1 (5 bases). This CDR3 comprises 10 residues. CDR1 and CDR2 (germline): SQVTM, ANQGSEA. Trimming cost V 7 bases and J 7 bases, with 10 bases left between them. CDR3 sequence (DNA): TGCAGCGCTGGACACACTGGCTACACCTTC. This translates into CSAGHTGYTF.

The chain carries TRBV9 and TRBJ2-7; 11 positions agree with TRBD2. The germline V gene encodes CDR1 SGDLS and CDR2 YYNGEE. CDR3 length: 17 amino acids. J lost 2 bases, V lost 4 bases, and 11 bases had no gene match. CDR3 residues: CASSPKGGLAAPYEQYF. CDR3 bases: TGTGCCAGCAGCCCAAAGGGGGGACTAGCGGCCCCCTACGAGCAGTACTTC.

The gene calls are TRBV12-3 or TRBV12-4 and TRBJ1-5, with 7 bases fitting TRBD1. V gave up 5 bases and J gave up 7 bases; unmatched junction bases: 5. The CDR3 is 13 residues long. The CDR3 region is CASSMTGNQPQHF. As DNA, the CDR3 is TGTGCCAGCAGTATGACAGGGAACCAGCCCCAGCATTTT.

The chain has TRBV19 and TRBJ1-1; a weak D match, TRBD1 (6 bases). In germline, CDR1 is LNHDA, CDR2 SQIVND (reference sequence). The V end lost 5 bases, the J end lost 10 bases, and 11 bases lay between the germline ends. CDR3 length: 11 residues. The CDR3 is CASSVGGGAFF. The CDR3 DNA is TGTGCCAGTAGTGTGGGAGGGGGAGCTTTCTTT.

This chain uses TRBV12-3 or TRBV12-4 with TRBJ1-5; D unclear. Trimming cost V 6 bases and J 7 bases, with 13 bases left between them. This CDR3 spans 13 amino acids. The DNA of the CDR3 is TGTGCCAGCAGCCCGGGATACGGACAGCCCCAGCATTTT. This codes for CASSPGYGQPQHF.

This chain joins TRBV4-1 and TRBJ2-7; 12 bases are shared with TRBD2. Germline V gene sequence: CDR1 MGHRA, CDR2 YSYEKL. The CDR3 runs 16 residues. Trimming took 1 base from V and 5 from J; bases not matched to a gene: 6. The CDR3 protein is CASSQGLTSGRNEQYF. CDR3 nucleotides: TGCGCCAGCAGCCAAGGCCTGACTAGCGGGAGAAACGAGCAGTACTTC.

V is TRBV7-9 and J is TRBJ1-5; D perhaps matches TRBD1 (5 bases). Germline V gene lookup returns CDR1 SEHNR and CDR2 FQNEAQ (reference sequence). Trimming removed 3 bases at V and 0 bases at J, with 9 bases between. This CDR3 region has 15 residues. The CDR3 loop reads CASSFGDYSNQPQHF. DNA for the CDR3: TGTGCCAGCAGCTTCGGGGACTATAGCAATCAGCCCCAGCATTTT. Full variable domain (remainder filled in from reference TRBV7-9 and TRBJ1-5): DTGVSQNPRHKITKRGQNVTFRCDPISEHNRLYWYRQTLGQGPEFLTYFQNEAQLEKSRLLSDRFSAERPKGSFSTLEIQRTEQGDSAMYLCASSFGDYSNQPQHFGDGTRLSIL.

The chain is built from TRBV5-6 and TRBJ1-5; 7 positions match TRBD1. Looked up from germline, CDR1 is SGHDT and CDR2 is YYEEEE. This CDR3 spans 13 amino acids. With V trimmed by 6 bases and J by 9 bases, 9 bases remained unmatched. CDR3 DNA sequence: TGTGCCAGCACATCACAGGGGATTCTGCCCCAGCATTTT. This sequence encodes CASTSQGILPQHF.

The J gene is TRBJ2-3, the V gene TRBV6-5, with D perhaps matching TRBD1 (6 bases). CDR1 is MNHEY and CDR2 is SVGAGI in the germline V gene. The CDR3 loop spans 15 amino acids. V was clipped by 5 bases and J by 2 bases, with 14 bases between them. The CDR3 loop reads CASSIIQGVTDTQYF. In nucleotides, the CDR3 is TGTGCCAGCAGTATTATACAGGGAGTCACAGATACGCAGTATTTT.

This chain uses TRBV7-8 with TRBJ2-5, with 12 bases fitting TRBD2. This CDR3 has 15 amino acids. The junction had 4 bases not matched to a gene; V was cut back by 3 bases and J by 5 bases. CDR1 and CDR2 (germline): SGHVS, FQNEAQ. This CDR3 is CASSFLAGGPETQYF. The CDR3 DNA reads TGTGCCAGCAGCTTTCTAGCGGGGGGGCCGGAGACCCAGTACTTC.

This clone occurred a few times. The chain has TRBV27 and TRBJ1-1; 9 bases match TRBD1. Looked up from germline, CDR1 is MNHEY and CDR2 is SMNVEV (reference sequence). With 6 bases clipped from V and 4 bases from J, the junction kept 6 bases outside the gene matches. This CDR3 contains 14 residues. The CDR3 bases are TGTGCCAGCAGGGGGACAGGGAGAGGCACTGAAGCTTTCTTT. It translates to CASRGTGRGTEAFF.

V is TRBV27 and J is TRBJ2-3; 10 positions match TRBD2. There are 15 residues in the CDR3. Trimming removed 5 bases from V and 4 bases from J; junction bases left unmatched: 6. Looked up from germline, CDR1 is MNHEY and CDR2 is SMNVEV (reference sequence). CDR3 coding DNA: TGTGCCAGCAGTGGGAGCGGGGGGGCCCCAGATACGCAGTATTTT. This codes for CASSGSGGAPDTQYF.

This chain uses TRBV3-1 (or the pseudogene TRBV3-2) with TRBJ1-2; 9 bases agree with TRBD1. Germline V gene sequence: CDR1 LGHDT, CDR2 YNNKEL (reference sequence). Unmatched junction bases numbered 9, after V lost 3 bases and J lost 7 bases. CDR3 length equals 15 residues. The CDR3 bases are TGTGCCAGCAGCCAGGGACAGGGTGTCCCCTCTGGCTACACCTTC. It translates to CASSQGQGVPSGYTF.

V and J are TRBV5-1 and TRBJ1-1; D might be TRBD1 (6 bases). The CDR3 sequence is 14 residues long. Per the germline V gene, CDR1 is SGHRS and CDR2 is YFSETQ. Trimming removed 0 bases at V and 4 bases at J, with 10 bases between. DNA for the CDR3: TGCGCCAGCAGCTTGGGGCAGGGGAGCACTGAAGCTTTCTTT. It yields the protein CASSLGQGSTEAFF.

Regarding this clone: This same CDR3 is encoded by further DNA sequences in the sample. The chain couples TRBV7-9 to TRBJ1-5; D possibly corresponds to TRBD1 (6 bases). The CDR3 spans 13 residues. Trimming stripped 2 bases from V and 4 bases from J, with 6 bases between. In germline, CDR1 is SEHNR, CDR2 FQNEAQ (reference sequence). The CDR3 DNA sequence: TGTGCCAGCAGCTTACAGGGGAATCAGCCCCAGCATTTT. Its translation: CASSLQGNQPQHF.

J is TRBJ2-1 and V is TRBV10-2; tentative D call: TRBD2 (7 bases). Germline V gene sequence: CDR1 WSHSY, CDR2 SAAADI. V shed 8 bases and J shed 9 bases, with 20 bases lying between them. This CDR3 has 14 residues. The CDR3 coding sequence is TGCGCCAGCGGGGGGGACGTTAGAGGGGGTGAGCAGTTCTTC. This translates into CASGGDVRGGEQFF.

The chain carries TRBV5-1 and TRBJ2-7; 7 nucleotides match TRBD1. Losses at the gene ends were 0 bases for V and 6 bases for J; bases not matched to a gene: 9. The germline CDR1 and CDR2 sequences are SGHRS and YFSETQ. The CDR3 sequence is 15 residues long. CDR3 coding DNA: TGCGCCAGCAGCTTGGCCGAGACAGGGTCAAGCGAGCAGTACTTC. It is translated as CASSLAETGSSEQYF. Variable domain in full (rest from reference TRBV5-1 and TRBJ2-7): KAGVTQTPRYLIKTRGQQVTLSCSPISGHRSVSWYQQTPGQGLQFLFEYFSETQRNKGNFPGRFSGRQFSNSRSEMNVSTLELGDSALYLCASSLAETGSSEQYFGPGTRLTVT.

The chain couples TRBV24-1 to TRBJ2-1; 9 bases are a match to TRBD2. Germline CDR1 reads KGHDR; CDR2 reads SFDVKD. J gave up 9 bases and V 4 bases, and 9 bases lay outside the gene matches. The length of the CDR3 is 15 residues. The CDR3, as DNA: TGTGCCACCAGTGAGACCGGGACTAGCTCAGCTGAGCAGTTCTTC. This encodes CATSETGTSSAEQFF.

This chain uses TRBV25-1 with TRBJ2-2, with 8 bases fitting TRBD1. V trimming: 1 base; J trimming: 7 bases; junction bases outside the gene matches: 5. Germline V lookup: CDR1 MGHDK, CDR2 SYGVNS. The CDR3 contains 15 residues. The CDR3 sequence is CASSEWQGAFGELFF. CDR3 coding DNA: TGTGCCAGCAGTGAATGGCAGGGGGCTTTCGGGGAGCTGTTTTTT.

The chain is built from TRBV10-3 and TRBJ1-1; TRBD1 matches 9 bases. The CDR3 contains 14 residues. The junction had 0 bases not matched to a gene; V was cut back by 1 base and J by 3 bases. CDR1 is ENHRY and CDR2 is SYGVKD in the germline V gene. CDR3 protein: CAISEWTGDTEAFF. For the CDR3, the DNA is TGTGCCATCAGTGAGTGGACAGGGGACACTGAAGCTTTCTTT.

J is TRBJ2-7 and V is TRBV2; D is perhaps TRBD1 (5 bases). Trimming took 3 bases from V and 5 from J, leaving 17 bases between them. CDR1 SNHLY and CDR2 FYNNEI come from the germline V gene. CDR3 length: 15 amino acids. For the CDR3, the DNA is TGTGCCAGCAGTGACCTTTTGACAGTTGGGAACGAGCAGTACTTC. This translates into CASSDLLTVGNEQYF.

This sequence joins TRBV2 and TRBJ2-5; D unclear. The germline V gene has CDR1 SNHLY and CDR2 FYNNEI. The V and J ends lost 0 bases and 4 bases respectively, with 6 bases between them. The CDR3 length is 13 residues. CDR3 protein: CASSEAWAETQYF. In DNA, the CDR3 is TGTGCCAGCAGTGAAGCGTGGGCAGAGACCCAGTACTTC.

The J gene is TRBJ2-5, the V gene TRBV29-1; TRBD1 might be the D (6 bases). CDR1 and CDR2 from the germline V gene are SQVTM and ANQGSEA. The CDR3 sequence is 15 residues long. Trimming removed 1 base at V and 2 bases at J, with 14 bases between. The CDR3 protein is CSVEGQTGSQETQYF. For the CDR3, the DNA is TGCAGCGTTGAAGGTCAAACAGGGAGTCAAGAGACCCAGTACTTC.

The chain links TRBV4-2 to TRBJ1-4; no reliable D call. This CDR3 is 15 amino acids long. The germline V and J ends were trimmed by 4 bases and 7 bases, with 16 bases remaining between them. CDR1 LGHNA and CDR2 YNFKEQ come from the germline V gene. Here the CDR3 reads CASSLREGVGEKLFF. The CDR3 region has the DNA TGTGCCAGCAGCCTTAGGGAGGGTGTTGGTGAAAAACTGTTTTTT.

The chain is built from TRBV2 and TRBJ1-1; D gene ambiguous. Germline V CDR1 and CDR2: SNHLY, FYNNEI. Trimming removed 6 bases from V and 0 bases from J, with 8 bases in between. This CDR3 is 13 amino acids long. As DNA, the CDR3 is TGTGCCAGCAGCGCCGAGATGAACACTGAAGCTTTCTTT. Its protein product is CASSAEMNTEAFF.

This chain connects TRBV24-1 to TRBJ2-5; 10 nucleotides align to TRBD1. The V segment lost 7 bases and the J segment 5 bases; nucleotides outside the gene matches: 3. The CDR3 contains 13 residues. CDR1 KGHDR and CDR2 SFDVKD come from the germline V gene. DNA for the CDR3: TGTGCCACCAGAGACAGGGGGCGGGAGACCCAGTACTTC. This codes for CATRDRGRETQYF.